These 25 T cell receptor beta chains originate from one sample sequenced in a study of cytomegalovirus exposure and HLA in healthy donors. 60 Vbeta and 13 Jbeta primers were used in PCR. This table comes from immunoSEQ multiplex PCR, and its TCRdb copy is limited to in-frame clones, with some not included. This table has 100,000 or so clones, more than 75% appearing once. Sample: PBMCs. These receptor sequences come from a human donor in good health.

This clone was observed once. For the CDR3, the DNA is TGCGCCAGCAGCCCCCCGAGCGGGGGCCGGGGCGGGGAGCTGTTTTTT. Protein sequence: CASSPPSGGRGGELFF. The rearrangement joins TRBV5-1 to TRBJ2-2; 8 positions agree with TRBD2. Per germline, CDR1 SGHRS and CDR2 YFSETQ. The J segment lost 7 bases and the V segment lost 4 bases, leaving 12 bases of the junction unmatched. The CDR3 consists of 16 residues.

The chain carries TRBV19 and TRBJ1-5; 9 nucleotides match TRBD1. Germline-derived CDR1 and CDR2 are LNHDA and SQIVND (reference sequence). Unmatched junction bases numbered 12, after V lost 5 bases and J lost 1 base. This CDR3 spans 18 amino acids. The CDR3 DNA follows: TGTGCCAGTAGTCAACTACGGACAGGGGTAGGGAGCAATCAGCCCCAGCATTTT. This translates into CASSQLRTGVGSNQPQHF.

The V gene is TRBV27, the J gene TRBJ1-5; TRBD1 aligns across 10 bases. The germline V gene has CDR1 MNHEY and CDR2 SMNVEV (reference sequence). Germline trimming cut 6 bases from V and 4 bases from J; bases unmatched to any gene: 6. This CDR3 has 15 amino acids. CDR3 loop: CASSDRGQNNQPQHF. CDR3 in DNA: TGTGCCAGCAGCGACAGGGGGCAAAATAATCAGCCCCAGCATTTT.

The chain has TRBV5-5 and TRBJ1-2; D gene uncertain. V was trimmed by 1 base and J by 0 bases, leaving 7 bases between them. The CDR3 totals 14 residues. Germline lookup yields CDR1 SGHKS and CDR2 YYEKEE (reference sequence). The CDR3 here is CASSLYVANYGYTF. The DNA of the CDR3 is TGTGCCAGCAGCTTGTATGTAGCTAACTATGGCTACACCTTC.

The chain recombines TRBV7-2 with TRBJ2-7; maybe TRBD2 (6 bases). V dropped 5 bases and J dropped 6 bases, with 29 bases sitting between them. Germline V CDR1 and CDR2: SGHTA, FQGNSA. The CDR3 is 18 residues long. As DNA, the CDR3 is TGTGCCAGCAGCAAACGTCACGGTAGCGGACCATTAGGGAGCGAGCAGTACTTC. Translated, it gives CASSKRHGSGPLGSEQYF.

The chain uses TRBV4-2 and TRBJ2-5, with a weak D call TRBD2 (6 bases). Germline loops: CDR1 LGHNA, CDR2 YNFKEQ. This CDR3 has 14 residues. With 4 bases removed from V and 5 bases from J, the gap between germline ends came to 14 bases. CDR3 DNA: TGTGCCAGCAGCCGCCAGACTAGTTTCGAGACCCAGTACTTC. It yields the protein CASSRQTSFETQYF.

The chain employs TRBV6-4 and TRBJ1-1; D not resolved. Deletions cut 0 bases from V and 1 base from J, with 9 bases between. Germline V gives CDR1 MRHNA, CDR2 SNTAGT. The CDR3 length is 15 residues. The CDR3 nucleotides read TGTGCCAGCAGTGACTCGCGCAGGTCGAACACTGAAGCTTTCTTT. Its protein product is CASSDSRRSNTEAFF.

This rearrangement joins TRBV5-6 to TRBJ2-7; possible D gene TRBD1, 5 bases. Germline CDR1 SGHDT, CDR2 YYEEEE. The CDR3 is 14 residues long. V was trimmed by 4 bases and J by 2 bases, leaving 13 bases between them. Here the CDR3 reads CASSGRTLTYEQYF. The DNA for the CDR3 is TGTGCCAGCAGCGGTCGGACACTTACCTACGAGCAGTACTTC.

The CDR3 sequence: CASADSLGETQYF. CDR3 DNA: TGTGCCAGTGCAGACAGCCTGGGAGAGACCCAGTACTTC. The V call is TRBV19, the J call TRBJ2-5; D is perhaps TRBD1 (5 bases). Germline V gene sequence: CDR1 LNHDA, CDR2 SQIVND (reference sequence). This CDR3 has 13 amino acids. The germline V and J ends were trimmed by 8 bases and 4 bases, with 14 bases remaining between them.

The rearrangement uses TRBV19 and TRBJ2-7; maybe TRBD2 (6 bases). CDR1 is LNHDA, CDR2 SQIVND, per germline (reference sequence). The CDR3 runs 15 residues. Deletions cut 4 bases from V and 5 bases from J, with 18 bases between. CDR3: CASSTPRSGADEQYF. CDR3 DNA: TGTGCCAGTAGTACTCCTCGTAGCGGCGCGGACGAGCAGTACTTC.

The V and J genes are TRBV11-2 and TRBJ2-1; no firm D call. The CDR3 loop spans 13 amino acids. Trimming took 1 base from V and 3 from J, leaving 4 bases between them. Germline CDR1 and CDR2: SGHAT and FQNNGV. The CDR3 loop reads CASSLVVYNEQFF. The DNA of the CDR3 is TGTGCCAGCAGCTTAGTCGTCTACAATGAGCAGTTCTTC. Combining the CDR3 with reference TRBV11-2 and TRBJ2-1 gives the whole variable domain EAGVAQSPRYKIIEKRQSVAFWCNPISGHATLYWYQQILGQGPKLLIQFQNNGVVDDSQLPKDRFSAERLKGVDSTLKIQPAKLEDSAVYLCASSLVVYNEQFFGPGTRLTVL.

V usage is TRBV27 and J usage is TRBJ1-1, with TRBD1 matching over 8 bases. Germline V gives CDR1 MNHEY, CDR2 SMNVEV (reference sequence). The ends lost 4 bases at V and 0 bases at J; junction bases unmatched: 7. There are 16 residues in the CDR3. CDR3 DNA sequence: TGTGCCAGCAGTTCAAGGACAGGGCTCATGAACACTGAAGCTTTCTTT. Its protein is CASSSRTGLMNTEAFF.

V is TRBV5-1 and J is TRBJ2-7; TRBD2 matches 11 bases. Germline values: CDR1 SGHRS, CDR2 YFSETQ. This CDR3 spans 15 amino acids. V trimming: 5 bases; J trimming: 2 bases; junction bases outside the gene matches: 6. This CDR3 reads CASRSGTSGPYEQYF. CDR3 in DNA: TGCGCCAGCAGGTCCGGGACTAGCGGCCCCTACGAGCAGTACTTC.

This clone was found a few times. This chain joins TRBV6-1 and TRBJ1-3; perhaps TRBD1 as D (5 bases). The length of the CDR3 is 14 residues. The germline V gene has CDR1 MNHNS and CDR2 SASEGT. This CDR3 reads CASIGEFSGNTIYF. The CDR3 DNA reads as TGTGCTAGTATAGGGGAATTTTCTGGAAACACCATATATTTT.

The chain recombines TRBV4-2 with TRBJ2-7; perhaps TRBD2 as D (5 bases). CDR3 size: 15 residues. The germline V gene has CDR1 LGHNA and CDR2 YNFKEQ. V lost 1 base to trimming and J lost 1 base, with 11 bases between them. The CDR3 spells CASSQVAGRSYEQYF. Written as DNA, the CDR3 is TGTGCCAGCAGCCAAGTCGCGGGCCGTTCCTACGAGCAGTACTTC.

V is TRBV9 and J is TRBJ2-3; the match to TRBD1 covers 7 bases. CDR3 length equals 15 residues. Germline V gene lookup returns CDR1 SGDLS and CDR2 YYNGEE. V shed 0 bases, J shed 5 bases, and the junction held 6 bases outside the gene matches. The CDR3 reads CASSVEGAVGDTQYF. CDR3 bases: TGTGCCAGCAGCGTAGAGGGGGCGGTCGGAGATACGCAGTATTTT.

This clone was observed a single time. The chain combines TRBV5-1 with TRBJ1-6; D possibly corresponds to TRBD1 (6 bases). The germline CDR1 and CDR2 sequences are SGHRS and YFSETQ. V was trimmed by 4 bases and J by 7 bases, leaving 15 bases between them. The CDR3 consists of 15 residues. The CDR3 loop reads CASSVGGGLNSPLHF. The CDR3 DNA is TGCGCCAGCAGCGTTGGGGGGGGCTTGAATTCACCCCTCCACTTT.

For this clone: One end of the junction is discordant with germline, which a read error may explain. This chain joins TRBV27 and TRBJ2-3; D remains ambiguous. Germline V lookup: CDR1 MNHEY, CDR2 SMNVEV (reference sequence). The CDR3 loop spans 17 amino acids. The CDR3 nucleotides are TGTGCCAGCAGCTTATCGTACTACCGCGGCGACACAGATACGCAGTATTTT. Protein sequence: CASSLSYYRGDTDTQYF.

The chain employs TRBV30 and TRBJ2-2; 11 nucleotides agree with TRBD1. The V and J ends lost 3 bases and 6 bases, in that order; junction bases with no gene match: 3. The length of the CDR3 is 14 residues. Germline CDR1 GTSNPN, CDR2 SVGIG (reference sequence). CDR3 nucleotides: TGTGCCTGGAGCCGGACAGGGGGCGCCGGGGAGCTGTTTTTT. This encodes CAWSRTGGAGELFF. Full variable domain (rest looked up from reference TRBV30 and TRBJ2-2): SQTIHQWPATLVQPVGSPLSLECTVEGTSNPNLYWYRQAAGRGLQLLFYSVGIGQISSEVPQNLSASRPQDRQFILSSKKLLLSDSGFYLCAWSRTGGAGELFFGEGSRLTVL.

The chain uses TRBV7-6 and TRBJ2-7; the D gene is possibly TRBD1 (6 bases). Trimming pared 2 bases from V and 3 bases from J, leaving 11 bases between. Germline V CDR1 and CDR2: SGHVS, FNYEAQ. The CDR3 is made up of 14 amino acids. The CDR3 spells CASSLRVQGYEQYF. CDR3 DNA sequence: TGTGCCAGCAGCTTAAGGGTACAGGGCTACGAGCAGTACTTC.

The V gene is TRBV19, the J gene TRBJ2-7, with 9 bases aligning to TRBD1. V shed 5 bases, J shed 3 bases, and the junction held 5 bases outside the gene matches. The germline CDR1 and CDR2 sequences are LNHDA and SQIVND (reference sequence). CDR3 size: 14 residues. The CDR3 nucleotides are TGTGCCAGTAGTCAGCGGGACAGGGTCTACGAGCAGTACTTC. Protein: CASSQRDRVYEQYF.

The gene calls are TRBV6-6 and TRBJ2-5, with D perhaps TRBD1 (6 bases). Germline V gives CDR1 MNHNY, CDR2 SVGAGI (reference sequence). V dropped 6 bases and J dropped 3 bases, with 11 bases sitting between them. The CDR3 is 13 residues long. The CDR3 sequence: CASRRRTEETQYF. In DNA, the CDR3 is TGTGCCAGCAGACGCAGGACAGAAGAGACCCAGTACTTC.

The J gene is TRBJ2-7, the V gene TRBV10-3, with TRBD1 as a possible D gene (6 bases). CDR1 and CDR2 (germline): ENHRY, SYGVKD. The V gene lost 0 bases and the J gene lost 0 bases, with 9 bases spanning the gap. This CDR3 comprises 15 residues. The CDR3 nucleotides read TGTGCCATCAGTGAGTCCCCGGACAGCTCCTACGAGCAGTACTTC. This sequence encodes CAISESPDSSYEQYF.

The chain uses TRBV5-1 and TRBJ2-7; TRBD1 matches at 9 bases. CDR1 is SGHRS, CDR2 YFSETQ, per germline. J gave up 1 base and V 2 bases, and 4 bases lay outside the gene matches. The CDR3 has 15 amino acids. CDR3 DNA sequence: TGCGCCAGCAGCTTCAGGACAGGGGCTTCCTACGAGCAGTACTTC. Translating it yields CASSFRTGASYEQYF.

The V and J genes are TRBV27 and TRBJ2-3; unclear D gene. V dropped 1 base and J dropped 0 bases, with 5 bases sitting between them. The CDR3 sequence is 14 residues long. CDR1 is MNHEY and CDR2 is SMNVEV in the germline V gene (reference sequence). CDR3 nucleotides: TGTGCCAGCAGTTTATTCACTAGCACAGATACGCAGTATTTT. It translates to CASSLFTSTDTQYF.